Listed below are T cell receptor beta chains from one sample, sequenced in a study of blood T cell repertoires in COVID-19. The protocol was immunoSEQ multiplex PCR, while the TCRdb copy is restricted to in-frame clones and leaves out a portion. The sample consists of over 70,000 clones, approximately 90% of them appearing once. The specimen was peripheral blood. These receptors originate from a human donor with active COVID-19. The donor label of this sample is uncertain. Both conserved end residues are part of each CDR3. Each record gives: clone size, J gene, D gene, V gene, CDR3 protein, CDR3 DNA. The D gene is left open where the match is weak. A clone size is listed for some rows: how often the clone was seen (once, few, many), or a class if it is expanded.

clone size: -
J gene: TRBJ1-5
D gene: -
V gene: TRBV5-5
CDR3 protein: CASSLWGDSNQPQHF
CDR3 DNA: TGTGCCAGCAGCTTGTGGGGGGATAGCAATCAGCCCCAGCATTTT

clone size: -
J gene: TRBJ1-1
D gene: -
V gene: TRBV5-1
CDR3 protein: CASSLVGQPNTEAFF
CDR3 DNA: TGCGCCAGCAGCTTGGTCGGACAGCCGAACACTGAAGCTTTCTTT

clone size: -
J gene: TRBJ2-1
D gene: TRBD1
V gene: TRBV5-6
CDR3 protein: CASSLEARGQVDEQFF
CDR3 DNA: TGTGCCAGCAGCTTGGAAGCCAGGGGGCAGGTAGATGAGCAGTTCTTC

clone size: -
J gene: TRBJ1-6
D gene: -
V gene: TRBV7-9
CDR3 protein: CASIPFGEEFYNSPLHF
CDR3 DNA: TGTGCCAGCATCCCCTTTGGGGAGGAATTCTATAATTCACCCCTCCACTTT

clone size: -
J gene: TRBJ1-2
D gene: TRBD1
V gene: TRBV10-3
CDR3 protein: CAISIAGTGGNYGYTF
CDR3 DNA: TGTGCCATCAGTATAGCCGGGACAGGGGGTAACTATGGCTACACCTTC

clone size: once
J gene: TRBJ2-7
D gene: TRBD1
V gene: TRBV19
CDR3 protein: CASSRGTVIYEQYF
CDR3 DNA: TGTGCCAGCAGTAGGGGGACAGTTATCTACGAGCAGTACTTC

clone size: once
J gene: TRBJ1-4
D gene: -
V gene: TRBV5-6
CDR3 protein: CASSYGTTNEKLFF
CDR3 DNA: TGTGCCAGCAGCTACGGGACAACTAATGAAAAACTGTTTTTT

clone size: -
J gene: TRBJ1-3
D gene: TRBD1
V gene: TRBV10-3
CDR3 protein: CAISEILGQTSGNTIYF
CDR3 DNA: TGTGCCATCAGTGAGATCCTGGGACAGACTTCTGGAAACACCATATATTTT

clone size: -
J gene: TRBJ2-1
D gene: TRBD2
V gene: TRBV12-3/TRBV12-4
CDR3 protein: CASSLGGGEQFF
CDR3 DNA: TGTGCCAGCAGTTTAGGCGGGGGTGAGCAGTTCTTC

clone size: -
J gene: TRBJ1-5
D gene: TRBD1
V gene: TRBV28
CDR3 protein: CAISRDSKQPQHF
CDR3 DNA: TGTGCCATCTCACGGGACAGCAAACAGCCCCAGCATTTT

clone size: -
J gene: TRBJ2-3
D gene: TRBD1
V gene: TRBV6-4
CDR3 protein: CARRQGLPDTQYF
CDR3 DNA: TGTGCCAGACGACAGGGTTTACCAGATACGCAGTATTTT

clone size: once
J gene: TRBJ2-5
D gene: TRBD1
V gene: TRBV29-1
CDR3 protein: CSVEDHDREETQYF
CDR3 DNA: TGCAGCGTTGAAGATCATGACAGGGAAGAGACCCAGTACTTC

clone size: -
J gene: TRBJ1-1
D gene: -
V gene: TRBV6-5
CDR3 protein: CASNKKGQNTEAFF
CDR3 DNA: TGTGCCAGCAACAAAAAGGGGCAGAACACTGAAGCTTTCTTT

clone size: once
J gene: TRBJ1-5
D gene: -
V gene: TRBV27
CDR3 protein: CASRGGKYSNQPQHF
CDR3 DNA: TGTGCCAGCCGGGGAGGGAAGTATAGCAATCAGCCCCAGCATTTT

clone size: -
J gene: TRBJ1-6
D gene: -
V gene: TRBV2
CDR3 protein: CASAQISYNSPLHF
CDR3 DNA: TGTGCCAGCGCACAGATTTCATATAATTCACCCCTCCACTTT

clone size: -
J gene: TRBJ2-5
D gene: TRBD2
V gene: TRBV19
CDR3 protein: CASIGLAGHQETQYF
CDR3 DNA: TGTGCCAGTATAGGGCTAGCGGGTCACCAAGAGACCCAGTACTTC

clone size: -
J gene: TRBJ1-6
D gene: -
V gene: TRBV9
CDR3 protein: CASSRGGANSPLHF
CDR3 DNA: TGTGCCAGCAGCCGCGGGGGGGCGAATTCACCCCTCCACTTT

clone size: -
J gene: TRBJ2-3
D gene: TRBD1
V gene: TRBV5-1
CDR3 protein: CASSPGTGSTDTQYF
CDR3 DNA: TGCGCCAGCAGCCCGGGGACAGGCAGCACAGATACGCAGTATTTT

clone size: -
J gene: TRBJ1-2
D gene: TRBD1
V gene: TRBV10-3
CDR3 protein: CAISEGDDRVYGYTF
CDR3 DNA: TGTGCCATCAGTGAGGGAGACGACAGGGTCTATGGCTACACCTTC

clone size: -
J gene: TRBJ2-5
D gene: -
V gene: TRBV10-1
CDR3 protein: CASRYRVEGEETQYF
CDR3 DNA: TGCGCCAGCAGGTACAGGGTCGAGGGTGAAGAGACCCAGTACTTC

clone size: -
J gene: TRBJ2-5
D gene: TRBD2
V gene: TRBV7-2
CDR3 protein: CASARAGGVEETQYF
CDR3 DNA: TGTGCCAGCGCTAGAGCGGGGGGGGTAGAAGAGACCCAGTACTTC

clone size: -
J gene: TRBJ2-1
D gene: TRBD1
V gene: TRBV4-1
CDR3 protein: CASSQSITGDYNEQFF
CDR3 DNA: TGCGCCAGCAGCCAGTCAATAACAGGGGACTACAATGAGCAGTTCTTC

clone size: -
J gene: TRBJ1-6
D gene: -
V gene: TRBV28
CDR3 protein: CASTSGYPAPLHF
CDR3 DNA: TGTGCCAGCACTTCAGGGTACCCAGCCCCCCTCCACTTT

clone size: -
J gene: TRBJ1-1
D gene: TRBD1
V gene: TRBV5-1
CDR3 protein: CASRGQPNTEAFF
CDR3 DNA: TGCGCCAGCAGGGGACAGCCGAACACTGAAGCTTTCTTT

clone size: -
J gene: TRBJ1-6
D gene: -
V gene: TRBV9
CDR3 protein: CASGTYNSPLHF
CDR3 DNA: TGTGCCAGCGGTACATATAATTCACCCCTCCACTTT

clone size: -
J gene: TRBJ1-6
D gene: -
V gene: TRBV19
CDR3 protein: CASSPRGDVSYNSPLHF
CDR3 DNA: TGTGCCAGTAGTCCCAGGGGAGACGTCTCCTATAATTCACCCCTCCACTTT

clone size: -
J gene: TRBJ2-7
D gene: -
V gene: TRBV7-9
CDR3 protein: CASSLALRPVGSYEQYF
CDR3 DNA: TGTGCCAGCAGCTTAGCGCTTAGGCCAGTCGGGTCCTACGAGCAGTACTTC

clone size: -
J gene: TRBJ2-7
D gene: -
V gene: TRBV10-3
CDR3 protein: CAIKGEGWYEQYF
CDR3 DNA: TGTGCCATCAAAGGAGAGGGTTGGTACGAGCAGTACTTC

clone size: -
J gene: TRBJ1-2
D gene: TRBD1
V gene: TRBV15
CDR3 protein: CATSRSGQGDGYTF
CDR3 DNA: TGTGCCACCAGCAGATCGGGACAGGGGGATGGCTACACCTTC

clone size: -
J gene: TRBJ2-2
D gene: -
V gene: TRBV5-6
CDR3 protein: CASTRTANTGELFF
CDR3 DNA: TGTGCCAGCACCCGCACAGCTAACACCGGGGAGCTGTTTTTT

clone size: once
J gene: TRBJ1-1
D gene: TRBD1
V gene: TRBV18
CDR3 protein: CASSPRQGGWDTEAFF
CDR3 DNA: TGTGCCAGCTCACCGAGGCAGGGGGGTTGGGACACTGAAGCTTTCTTT

clone size: -
J gene: TRBJ1-2
D gene: TRBD1
V gene: TRBV5-1
CDR3 protein: CASSLAGPGGDYGYTF
CDR3 DNA: TGCGCCAGCAGCTTGGCCGGTCCAGGGGGCGACTATGGCTACACCTTC

clone size: -
J gene: TRBJ2-3
D gene: TRBD2
V gene: TRBV7-2
CDR3 protein: CASSLVTSGGTDTQYF
CDR3 DNA: TGTGCCAGCAGCTTAGTAACTAGCGGGGGCACAGATACGCAGTATTTT

clone size: -
J gene: TRBJ2-1
D gene: -
V gene: TRBV5-6
CDR3 protein: CASTKHRRRDNEQFF
CDR3 DNA: TGTGCCAGCACCAAACACAGACGTAGAGACAATGAGCAGTTCTTC

clone size: -
J gene: TRBJ2-5
D gene: -
V gene: TRBV6-2/TRBV6-3
CDR3 protein: CASSNTETQYF
CDR3 DNA: TGTGCCAGCAGCAACACGGAGACCCAGTACTTC

clone size: -
J gene: TRBJ2-7
D gene: -
V gene: TRBV5-3
CDR3 protein: CARSKSTSGVAYEQYF
CDR3 DNA: TGTGCCAGAAGTAAATCGACCTCGGGAGTTGCCTACGAGCAGTACTTC

clone size: -
J gene: TRBJ2-6
D gene: TRBD2
V gene: TRBV3-1/TRBV3-2
CDR3 protein: CASSQELFHSSGGLSGANVLTF
CDR3 DNA: TGTGCCAGCAGCCAAGAGCTTTTTCATTCTAGCGGGGGCCTCTCTGGGGCCAACGTCCTGACTTTC

clone size: -
J gene: TRBJ2-5
D gene: -
V gene: TRBV7-2
CDR3 protein: CASSLDIPSETQYF
CDR3 DNA: TGTGCCAGCAGCTTAGATATCCCGAGCGAGACCCAGTACTTC

clone size: once
J gene: TRBJ2-3
D gene: -
V gene: TRBV20-1
CDR3 protein: CSASPTGTDTQYF
CDR3 DNA: TGCAGTGCTAGTCCTACGGGGACAGATACGCAGTATTTT

clone size: once
J gene: TRBJ1-1
D gene: -
V gene: TRBV10-3
CDR3 protein: CAAPFNRDTEAFF
CDR3 DNA: TGTGCCGCCCCATTCAATCGGGACACTGAAGCTTTCTTT

clone size: -
J gene: TRBJ2-2
D gene: -
V gene: TRBV2
CDR3 protein: CASRAGSLNTGELFF
CDR3 DNA: TGTGCCAGCAGGGCAGGGTCCTTAAACACCGGGGAGCTGTTTTTT

clone size: few
J gene: TRBJ2-1
D gene: TRBD1
V gene: TRBV6-4
CDR3 protein: CASSDSGTGNEQFF
CDR3 DNA: TGTGCCAGCAGTGACTCAGGGACAGGGAATGAGCAGTTCTTC

clone size: -
J gene: TRBJ2-3
D gene: -
V gene: TRBV7-2
CDR3 protein: CASSLQNRASTDTQYF
CDR3 DNA: TGTGCCAGCAGCTTGCAAAACAGGGCCAGCACAGATACGCAGTATTTT

clone size: -
J gene: TRBJ1-2
D gene: -
V gene: TRBV18
CDR3 protein: CASSPGEGYGYTF
CDR3 DNA: TGTGCCAGCTCACCTGGGGAGGGATATGGCTACACCTTC

clone size: -
J gene: TRBJ2-1
D gene: TRBD2
V gene: TRBV5-1
CDR3 protein: CASSLATSVDEQFF
CDR3 DNA: TGCGCCAGCAGCTTGGCGACTAGCGTCGATGAGCAGTTCTTC

clone size: -
J gene: TRBJ2-2
D gene: -
V gene: TRBV27
CDR3 protein: CASSHRGTGELFF
CDR3 DNA: TGTGCCAGCAGTCACCGGGGAACCGGGGAGCTGTTTTTT

clone size: -
J gene: TRBJ2-7
D gene: TRBD1
V gene: TRBV18
CDR3 protein: CASSPLQGIHEQYF
CDR3 DNA: TGTGCCAGCTCACCACTACAGGGGATCCACGAGCAGTACTTC

clone size: -
J gene: TRBJ1-1
D gene: -
V gene: TRBV10-1
CDR3 protein: CASSGGGVLNTEAFF
CDR3 DNA: TGCGCCAGCAGTGGGGGGGGTGTGCTGAACACTGAAGCTTTCTTT

clone size: -
J gene: TRBJ2-2
D gene: -
V gene: TRBV4-3
CDR3 protein: CASSQDLRGVDTGELFF
CDR3 DNA: TGCGCCAGCAGCCAAGATCTCAGGGGCGTAGACACCGGGGAGCTGTTTTTT

clone size: -
J gene: TRBJ1-2
D gene: TRBD1
V gene: TRBV18
CDR3 protein: CASSLPGQYRKIYGYTF
CDR3 DNA: TGTGCCAGCTCACTTCCGGGACAGTACAGGAAAATCTATGGCTACACCTTC

clone size: -
J gene: TRBJ2-7
D gene: TRBD1
V gene: TRBV4-3
CDR3 protein: CASSHSGTGETYEQYF
CDR3 DNA: TGCGCCAGCAGCCATTCCGGGACAGGGGAAACCTACGAGCAGTACTTC

clone size: once
J gene: TRBJ1-2
D gene: -
V gene: TRBV11-2
CDR3 protein: CASSGYAGGVSNYGYTF
CDR3 DNA: TGTGCCAGCAGCGGCTATGCCGGAGGGGTATCAAACTATGGCTACACCTTC